This TCR beta chain was recorded in a study of blood T cells in healthy people across ages. CDR1 and CDR2 from the germline V gene are SGHDN and FVKESK. The CDR3 sequence is 13 residues long. Sample-barcoded 5' priming and a J-beta primer mix drove a second PCR of 7 to 11 cycles. Using its own MiXCR run on the 5' RACE reads, TCRdb lists one record per CDR3 protein. The data contain 750,000 to 950,000 distinct CDR3 sequences, about 48% of them singletons. The receptor comes from a man older than 75 in good health. The material sequenced was blood. V is TRBV14 and J is TRBJ2-5; possibly TRBD1 for D (5 bases). The better agreement between TRBJ2-7 and the DNA end casts doubt on the J call. This chain's CDR3 is CASSQEWGGEQYF. Here the CDR3 DNA reads TGTGCCAGCAGCCAAGAGTGGGGCGGCGAGCAGTACTTC.